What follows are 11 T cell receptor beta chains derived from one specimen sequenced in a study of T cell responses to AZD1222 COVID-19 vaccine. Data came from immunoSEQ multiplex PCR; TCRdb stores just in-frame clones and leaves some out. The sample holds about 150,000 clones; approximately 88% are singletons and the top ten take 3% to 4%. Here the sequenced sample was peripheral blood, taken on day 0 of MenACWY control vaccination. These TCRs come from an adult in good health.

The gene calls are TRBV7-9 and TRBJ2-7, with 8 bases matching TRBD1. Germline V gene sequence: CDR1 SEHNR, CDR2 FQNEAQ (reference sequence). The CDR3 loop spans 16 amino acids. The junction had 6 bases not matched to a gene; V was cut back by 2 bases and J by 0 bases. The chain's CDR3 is CASSLPDRASSYEQYF. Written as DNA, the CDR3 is TGTGCCAGCAGCTTACCGGACAGGGCCAGCTCCTACGAGCAGTACTTC.

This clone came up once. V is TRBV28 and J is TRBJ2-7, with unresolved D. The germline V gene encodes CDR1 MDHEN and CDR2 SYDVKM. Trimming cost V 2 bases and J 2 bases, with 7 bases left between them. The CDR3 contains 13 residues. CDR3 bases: TGTGCCAGCAGTTTACTCAAAACCTACGAGCAGTACTTC. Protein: CASSLLKTYEQYF. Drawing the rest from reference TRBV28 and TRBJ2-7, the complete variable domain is DVKVTQSSRYLVKRTGEKVFLECVQDMDHENMFWYRQDPGLGLRLIYFSYDVKMKEKGDIPEGYSVSREKKERFSLILESASTNQTSMYLCASSLLKTYEQYFGPGTRLTVT.

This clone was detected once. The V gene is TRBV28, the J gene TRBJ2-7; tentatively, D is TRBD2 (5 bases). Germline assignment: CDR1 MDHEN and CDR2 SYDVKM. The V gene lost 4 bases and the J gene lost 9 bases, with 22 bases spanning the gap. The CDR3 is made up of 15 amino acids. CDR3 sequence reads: CASSSGVGEYRLQYF. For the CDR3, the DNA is TGTGCCAGCAGTTCCGGGGTCGGGGAATATAGGTTGCAGTACTTC.

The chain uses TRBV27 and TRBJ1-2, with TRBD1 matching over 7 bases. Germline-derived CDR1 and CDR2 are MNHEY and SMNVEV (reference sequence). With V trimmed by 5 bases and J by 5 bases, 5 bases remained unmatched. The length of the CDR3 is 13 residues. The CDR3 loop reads CASSQLTGYGYTF. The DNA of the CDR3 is TGTGCCAGCAGTCAGCTGACAGGGTATGGCTACACCTTC.

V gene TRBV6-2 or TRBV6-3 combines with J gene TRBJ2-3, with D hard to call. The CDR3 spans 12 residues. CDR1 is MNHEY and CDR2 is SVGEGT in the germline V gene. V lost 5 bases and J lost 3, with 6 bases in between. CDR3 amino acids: CASSTRTDTQYF. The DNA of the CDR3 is TGTGCCAGCAGTACCAGGACAGATACGCAGTATTTT.

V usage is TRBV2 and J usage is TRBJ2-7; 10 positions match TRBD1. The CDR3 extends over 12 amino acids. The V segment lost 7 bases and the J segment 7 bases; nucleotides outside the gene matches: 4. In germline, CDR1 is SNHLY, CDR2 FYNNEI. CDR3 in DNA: TGTGCCAGCAAGGGACAGGGGTGGGAGCAGTACTTC. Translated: CASKGQGWEQYF.

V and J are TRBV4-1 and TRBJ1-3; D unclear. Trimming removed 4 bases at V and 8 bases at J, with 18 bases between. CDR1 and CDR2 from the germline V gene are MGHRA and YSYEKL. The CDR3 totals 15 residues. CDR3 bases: TGCGCCAGCAGCCCCTTATGGGCTCTTAAGGACACCATATATTTT. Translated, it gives CASSPLWALKDTIYF.

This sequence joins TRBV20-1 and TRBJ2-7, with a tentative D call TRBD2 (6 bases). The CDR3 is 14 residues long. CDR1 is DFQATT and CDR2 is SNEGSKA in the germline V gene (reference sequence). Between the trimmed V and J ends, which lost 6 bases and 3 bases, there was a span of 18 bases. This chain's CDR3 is CSASRVAGRYEQYF. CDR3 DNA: TGCAGTGCAAGTCGGGTGGCGGGACGCTACGAGCAGTACTTC.

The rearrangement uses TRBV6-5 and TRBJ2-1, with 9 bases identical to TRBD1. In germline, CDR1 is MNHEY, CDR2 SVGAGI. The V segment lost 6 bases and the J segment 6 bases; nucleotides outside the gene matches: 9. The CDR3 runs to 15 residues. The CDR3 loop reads CASRGTGKAGNEQFF. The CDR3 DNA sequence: TGTGCCAGCAGGGGGACAGGGAAAGCGGGCAATGAGCAGTTCTTC.

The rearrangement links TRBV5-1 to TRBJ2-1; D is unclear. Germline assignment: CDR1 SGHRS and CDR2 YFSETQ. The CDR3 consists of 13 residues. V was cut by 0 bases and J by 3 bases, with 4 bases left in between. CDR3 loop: CASSLGLYNEQFF. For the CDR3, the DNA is TGCGCCAGCAGCTTGGGGCTCTACAATGAGCAGTTCTTC.

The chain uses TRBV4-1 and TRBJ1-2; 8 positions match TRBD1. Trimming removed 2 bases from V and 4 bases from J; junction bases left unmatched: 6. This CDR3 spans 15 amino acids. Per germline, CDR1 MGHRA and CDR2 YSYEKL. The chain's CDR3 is CASSQTGGSGYGYTF. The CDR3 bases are TGCGCCAGCAGCCAAACAGGGGGTTCAGGCTATGGCTACACCTTC.